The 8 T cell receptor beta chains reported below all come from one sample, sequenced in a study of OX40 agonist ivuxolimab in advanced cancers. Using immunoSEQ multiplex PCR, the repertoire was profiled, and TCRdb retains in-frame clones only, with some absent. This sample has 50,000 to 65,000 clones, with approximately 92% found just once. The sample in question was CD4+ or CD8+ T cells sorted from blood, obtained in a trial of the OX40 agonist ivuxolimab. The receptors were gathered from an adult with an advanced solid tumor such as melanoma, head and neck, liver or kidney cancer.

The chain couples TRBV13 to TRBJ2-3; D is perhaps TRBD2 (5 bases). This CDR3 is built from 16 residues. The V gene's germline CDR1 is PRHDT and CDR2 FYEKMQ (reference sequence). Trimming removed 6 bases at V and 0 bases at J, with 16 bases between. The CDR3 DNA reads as TGTGCCAGCAGATGGGAGAGCGACGCTAGCACAGATACGCAGTATTTT. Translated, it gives CASRWESDASTDTQYF.

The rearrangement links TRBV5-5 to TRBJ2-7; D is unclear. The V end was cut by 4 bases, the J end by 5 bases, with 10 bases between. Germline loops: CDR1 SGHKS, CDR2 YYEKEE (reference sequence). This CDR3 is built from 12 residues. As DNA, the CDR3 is TGTGCCAGCAGCGGGTTGACGGACGAGCAGTACTTC. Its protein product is CASSGLTDEQYF.

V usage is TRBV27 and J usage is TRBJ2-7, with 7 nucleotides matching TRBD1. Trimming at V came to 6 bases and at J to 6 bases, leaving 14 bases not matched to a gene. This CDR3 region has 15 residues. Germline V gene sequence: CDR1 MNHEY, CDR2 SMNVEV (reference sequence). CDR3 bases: TGTGCCAGCAGCGTAGCGACAGGGAGTAACGGCGAGCAGTACTTC. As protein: CASSVATGSNGEQYF.

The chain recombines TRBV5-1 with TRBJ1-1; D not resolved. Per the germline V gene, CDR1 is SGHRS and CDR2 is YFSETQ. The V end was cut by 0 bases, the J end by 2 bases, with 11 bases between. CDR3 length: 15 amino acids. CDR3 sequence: CASSLVPDGNTEAFF. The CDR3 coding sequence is TGCGCCAGCAGCTTGGTACCGGACGGAAACACTGAAGCTTTCTTT.

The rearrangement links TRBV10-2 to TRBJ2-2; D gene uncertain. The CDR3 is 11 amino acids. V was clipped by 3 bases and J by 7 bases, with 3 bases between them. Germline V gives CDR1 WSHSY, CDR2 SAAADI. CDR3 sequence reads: CASSDGGELFF. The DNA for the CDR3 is TGCGCCAGCAGTGATGGCGGGGAGCTGTTTTTT.

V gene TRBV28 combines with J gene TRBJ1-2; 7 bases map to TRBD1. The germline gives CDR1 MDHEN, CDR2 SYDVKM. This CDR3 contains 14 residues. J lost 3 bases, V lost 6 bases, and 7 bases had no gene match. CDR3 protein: CASRFEGQHYGYTF. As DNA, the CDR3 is TGTGCCAGCAGGTTCGAGGGACAGCACTATGGCTACACCTTC.

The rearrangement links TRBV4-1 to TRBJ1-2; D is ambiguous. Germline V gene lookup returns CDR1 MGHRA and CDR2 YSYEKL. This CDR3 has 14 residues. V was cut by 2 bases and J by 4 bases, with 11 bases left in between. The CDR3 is CASSQSHGPYGYTF. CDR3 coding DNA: TGCGCCAGCAGCCAATCGCACGGACCCTATGGCTACACCTTC.

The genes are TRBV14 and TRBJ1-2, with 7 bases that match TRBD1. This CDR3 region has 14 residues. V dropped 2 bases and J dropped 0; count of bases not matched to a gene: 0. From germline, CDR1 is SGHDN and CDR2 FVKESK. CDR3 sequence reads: CASSQQGANYGYTF. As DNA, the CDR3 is TGTGCCAGCAGCCAACAGGGGGCTAACTATGGCTACACCTTC.